The next 22 T cell receptor beta chains were all read from a single sample in a study of a mutant IDH1 vaccine in newly diagnosed glioma. Antigens of these TCRs are unknown. The time point is: week 35, safety follow-up. With topical imiquimod, each dose of the vaccine consisted of 300 ug of mutant IDH1 20-mer peptide. The assay was immunoSEQ multiplex PCR, and TCRdb's table has in-frame clones only and misses some. The sample has around 30,000 clones; about four fifths are singletons. Here the sequenced sample was PBMCs, taken from a glioma patient whose treatment included an IDH1 peptide vaccine. These receptors all stem from a man aged 35 to 55 with glioma. Some clones in this sample may be carry-over from other donors' samples.

J is TRBJ2-3 and V is TRBV7-2, with no clear D. The germline V gene has CDR1 SGHTA and CDR2 FQGNSA. The V and J ends lost 6 bases and 7 bases respectively, with 11 bases between them. The CDR3 spans 12 residues. CDR3 nucleotide sequence: TGTGCCAGCAGTTTAACACTAAATACGCAGTATTTT. The encoded protein is CASSLTLNTQYF.

This clone was seen a single time. The chain joins TRBV29-1 to TRBJ1-2, with TRBD1 matching over 7 bases. The V gene's germline CDR1 is SQVTM and CDR2 ANQGSEA. This CDR3 is 15 amino acids long. V was pared by 0 bases and J by 2 bases, with 6 bases of the junction left unmatched. The CDR3 bases are TGCAGCGTTGAAGATTGGGTGACAGGGAACTATGGCTACACCTTC. This gives the protein CSVEDWVTGNYGYTF.

The rearrangement links TRBV7-9 to TRBJ2-5; D not certain. From germline, CDR1 is SEHNR and CDR2 FQNEAQ (reference sequence). V was trimmed by 1 base and J by 9 bases, leaving 15 bases between them. The CDR3 has 14 residues. CDR3 sequence reads: CASSLESHGSAQYF. DNA of the CDR3: TGTGCCAGCAGCTTAGAATCCCACGGGTCGGCCCAGTACTTC.

V gene TRBV6-5 combines with J gene TRBJ1-2, with D unresolved. Germline V CDR1 and CDR2: MNHEY, SVGAGI. The CDR3 runs to 15 residues. Trimming removed 7 bases from V and 5 bases from J, with 20 bases in between. The CDR3 is CASTPAGFQRYGYTF. DNA of the CDR3: TGTGCCAGCACGCCCGCCGGCTTCCAACGGTATGGCTACACCTTC.

The chain couples TRBV7-2 to TRBJ1-4; D gene unclear. Trimming took off 1 base at V and 6 bases at J, with 12 bases between the two ends. Germline V lookup: CDR1 SGHTA, CDR2 FQGNSA. CDR3 length: 15 amino acids. DNA of the CDR3: TGTGCCAGCAGCTTAGTATTGGCAAGGGATGAAAAACTGTTTTTT. It encodes CASSLVLARDEKLFF.

The chain employs TRBV6-5 and TRBJ1-1; D remains unclear. Looked up from germline, CDR1 is MNHEY and CDR2 is SVGAGI. CDR3 length equals 13 residues. Trimming removed 2 bases from V and 3 bases from J, with 7 bases in between. The CDR3 sequence is CASSYTSYTEAFF. The CDR3 nucleotides read TGTGCCAGCAGTTACACCTCATACACTGAAGCTTTCTTT.

The rearrangement joins TRBV6-6 to TRBJ1-6; no firm D call. The germline V and J ends were trimmed by 0 bases and 0 bases, with 6 bases remaining between them. The germline CDR1 and CDR2 sequences are MNHNY and SVGAGI (reference sequence). The CDR3 spans 16 residues. The chain's CDR3 is CASSYSQSSYNSPLHF. The CDR3 DNA reads as TGTGCCAGCAGTTACTCGCAGAGCTCCTATAATTCACCCCTCCACTTT.

This clone occurred once. V is TRBV30 and J is TRBJ2-1; D remains ambiguous. Trimming took off 4 bases at V and 2 bases at J, with 6 bases between the two ends. Germline CDR1 GTSNPN, CDR2 SVGIG (reference sequence). This CDR3 contains 12 residues. CDR3: CAWNGPYNEQFF. The CDR3 DNA reads TGTGCCTGGAACGGCCCCTACAATGAGCAGTTCTTC.

The chain carries TRBV19 and TRBJ1-5; D perhaps matches TRBD1 (5 bases). CDR3 size: 15 residues. From germline, CDR1 is LNHDA and CDR2 SQIVND (reference sequence). Trimming cost V 7 bases and J 9 bases, with 22 bases left between them. The CDR3, as DNA: TGTGCCAGTACCCCAAAACAGACAGCCGGGGGGCCCCAGCATTTT. Translation gives CASTPKQTAGGPQHF.

This clone has more than one count but fewer than ten. This CDR3 is CASSSADRVDSEAFF. The CDR3 coding sequence is TGTGCCAGTAGTTCGGCTGACAGGGTGGACTCTGAAGCTTTCTTT. V gene TRBV19 combines with J gene TRBJ1-1, with TRBD1 matching 7 bases. V shed 5 bases and J 6 bases; nucleotides not matched to a gene: 12. Per germline, CDR1 LNHDA and CDR2 SQIVND (reference sequence). The CDR3 runs to 15 residues.

The chain recombines TRBV7-8 with TRBJ1-6; TRBD1 might be the D (5 bases). The CDR3 runs to 19 residues. Deletions cut 5 bases from V and 7 bases from J, with 27 bases between. Germline-derived CDR1 and CDR2 are SGHVS and FQNEAQ. CDR3 DNA: TGTGCCAGCAGCCCAAGTCGGGCCTTTACAAAATCAGGGAATTCACCCCTCCACTTT. It codes for CASSPSRAFTKSGNSPLHF.

V usage is TRBV28 and J usage is TRBJ1-6; tentative D call: TRBD1 (5 bases). This CDR3 contains 21 residues. Trimming removed 6 bases at V and 2 bases at J, with 29 bases between. CDR1 and CDR2 (germline): MDHEN, SYDVKM. Written as DNA, the CDR3 is TGTGCCAGCAGCTTTACCACCAACAGTGCCCGGGGGAGTACCTATAATTCACCCCTCCACTTT. Protein: CASSFTTNSARGSTYNSPLHF. The full variable domain, in which reference TRBV28 and TRBJ1-6 provide the parts outside the CDR3, is DVKVTQSSRYLVKRTGEKVFLECVQDMDHENMFWYRQDPGLGLRLIYFSYDVKMKEKGDIPEGYSVSREKKERFSLILESASTNQTSMYLCASSFTTNSARGSTYNSPLHFGNGTRLTVT.

This rearrangement joins TRBV4-2 to TRBJ1-3; 8 bases agree with TRBD1. Germline V lookup: CDR1 LGHNA, CDR2 YNFKEQ. The trim removed 4 bases at V and 1 base at J, leaving 9 bases unmatched. This CDR3 is 17 amino acids long. CDR3 nucleotides: TGTGCCAGCAGCCTCCGGGACAGGTTGGGGTCTGGAAACACCATATATTTT. This gives the protein CASSLRDRLGSGNTIYF.

The rearrangement uses TRBV5-8 and TRBJ1-3; unclear D gene. Trimming took off 6 bases at V and 0 bases at J, with 4 bases between the two ends. This CDR3 spans 12 amino acids. The germline CDR1 and CDR2 sequences are SGHTS and YDEGEE. The CDR3 sequence: CASKRSGNTIYF. The DNA of the CDR3 is TGTGCCAGCAAACGCTCTGGAAACACCATATATTTT.

This chain joins TRBV30 and TRBJ1-1, with 8 bases lining up with TRBD1. The CDR3 is made up of 12 amino acids. CDR1 and CDR2 from the germline V gene are GTSNPN and SVGIG (reference sequence). Germline trimming cut 8 bases from V and 1 base from J; bases unmatched to any gene: 3. The CDR3: CAGDRGNTEAFF. The CDR3 DNA reads TGTGCCGGAGACAGGGGGAACACTGAAGCTTTCTTT.

The chain combines TRBV19 with TRBJ1-1, with D perhaps TRBD1 (6 bases). Trimming removed 5 bases from V and 0 bases from J, with 10 bases in between. Germline V gene lookup returns CDR1 LNHDA and CDR2 SQIVND (reference sequence). The CDR3 runs 14 residues. CDR3 bases: TGTGCCAGTAGTGTCGGGGGCCTGAACACTGAAGCTTTCTTT. Amino acid sequence: CASSVGGLNTEAFF.

V and J are TRBV30 and TRBJ2-4; TRBD1 or TRBD2 may be the D gene (5 bases each). Germline V gene lookup returns CDR1 GTSNPN and CDR2 SVGIG (reference sequence). V was pared by 0 bases and J by 2 bases, with 8 bases between. This CDR3 has 14 residues. In nucleotides, the CDR3 is TGTGCCTGGAGTGTTGGGGGATCCAAAAACATTCAGTACTTC. Amino acids: CAWSVGGSKNIQYF.

The V call is TRBV4-3, the J call TRBJ2-7, with 7 nucleotides matching TRBD2. Germline CDR1 is LGHNA and CDR2 is YSLEER. V was pared by 5 bases and J by 2 bases, with 12 bases of the junction left unmatched. There are 16 residues in the CDR3. This CDR3 reads CASSEKGREGPYEQYF. The DNA of the CDR3 is TGCGCCAGCAGCGAAAAAGGCAGGGAGGGACCCTACGAGCAGTACTTC.

About this clone itself: Compared with germline, one end of the junction differs, possibly owing to a read error. The chain combines TRBV7-2 with TRBJ1-5; D possibly corresponds to TRBD1 (5 bases). The germline V gene encodes CDR1 SGHTA and CDR2 FQGNSA. The CDR3 runs to 15 residues. The CDR3 DNA reads as TGTGCCAGCAGCTTTAACTCCGACAGCAGTCAGCCCCAGCATTTT. Its protein product is CASSFNSDSSQPQHF.

This sequence joins TRBV29-1 and TRBJ2-3, with D uncertain. Germline assignment: CDR1 SQVTM and CDR2 ANQGSEA. The CDR3 length is 14 residues. CDR3 coding DNA: TGCAGTGCCCCAGAGTCCACTAGCACAGATACGCAGTATTTT. This gives the protein CSAPESTSTDTQYF.

The genes are TRBV6-5 and TRBJ2-7; 9 positions agree with TRBD1. CDR3 length: 16 amino acids. CDR1 and CDR2 (germline): MNHEY, SVGAGI. With 0 bases clipped from V and 6 bases from J, the junction kept 9 bases outside the gene matches. The CDR3 protein is CASSYSFSNRGREQYF. The CDR3 DNA sequence: TGTGCCAGCAGTTACTCATTCTCGAACAGGGGGCGCGAGCAGTACTTC.

This clone came up a few times. This chain uses TRBV10-3 with TRBJ1-1; possible D gene TRBD1, 5 bases. The germline CDR1 and CDR2 sequences are ENHRY and SYGVKD. This CDR3 contains 13 residues. V lost 4 bases to trimming and J lost 2 bases, with 8 bases between them. CDR3 DNA: TGTGCCATCAGTGGACAGATAAACACTGAAGCTTTCTTT. Its translation: CAISGQINTEAFF.